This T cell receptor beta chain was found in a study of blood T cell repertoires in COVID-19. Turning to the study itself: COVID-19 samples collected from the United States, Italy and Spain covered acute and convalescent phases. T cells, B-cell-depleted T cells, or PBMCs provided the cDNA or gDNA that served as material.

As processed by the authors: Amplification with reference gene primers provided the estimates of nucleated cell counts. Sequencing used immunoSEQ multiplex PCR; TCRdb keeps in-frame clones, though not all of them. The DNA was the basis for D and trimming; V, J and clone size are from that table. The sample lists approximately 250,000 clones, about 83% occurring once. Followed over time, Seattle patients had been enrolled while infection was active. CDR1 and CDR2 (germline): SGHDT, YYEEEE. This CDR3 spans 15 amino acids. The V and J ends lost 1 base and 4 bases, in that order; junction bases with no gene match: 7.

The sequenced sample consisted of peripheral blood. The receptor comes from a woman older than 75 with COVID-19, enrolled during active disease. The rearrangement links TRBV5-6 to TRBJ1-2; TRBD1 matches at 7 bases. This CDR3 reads CASSLLQGQSYGYTF. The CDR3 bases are TGTGCCAGCAGCTTGTTACAGGGGCAATCCTATGGCTACACCTTC.